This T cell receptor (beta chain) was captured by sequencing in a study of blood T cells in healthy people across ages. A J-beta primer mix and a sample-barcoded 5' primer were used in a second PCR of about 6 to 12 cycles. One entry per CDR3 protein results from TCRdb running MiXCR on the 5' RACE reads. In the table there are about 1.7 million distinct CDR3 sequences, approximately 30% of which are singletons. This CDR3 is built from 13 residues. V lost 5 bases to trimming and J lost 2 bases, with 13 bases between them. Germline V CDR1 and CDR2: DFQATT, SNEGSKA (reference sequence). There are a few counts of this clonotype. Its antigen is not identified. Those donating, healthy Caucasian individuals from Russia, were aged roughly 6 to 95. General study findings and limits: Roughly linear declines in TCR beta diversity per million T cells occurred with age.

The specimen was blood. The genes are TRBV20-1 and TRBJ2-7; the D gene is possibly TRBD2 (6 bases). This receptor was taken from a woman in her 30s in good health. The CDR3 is CSALELATYEQYF. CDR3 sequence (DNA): TGCAGTGCTCTTGAACTAGCAACCTACGAGCAGTACTTC.